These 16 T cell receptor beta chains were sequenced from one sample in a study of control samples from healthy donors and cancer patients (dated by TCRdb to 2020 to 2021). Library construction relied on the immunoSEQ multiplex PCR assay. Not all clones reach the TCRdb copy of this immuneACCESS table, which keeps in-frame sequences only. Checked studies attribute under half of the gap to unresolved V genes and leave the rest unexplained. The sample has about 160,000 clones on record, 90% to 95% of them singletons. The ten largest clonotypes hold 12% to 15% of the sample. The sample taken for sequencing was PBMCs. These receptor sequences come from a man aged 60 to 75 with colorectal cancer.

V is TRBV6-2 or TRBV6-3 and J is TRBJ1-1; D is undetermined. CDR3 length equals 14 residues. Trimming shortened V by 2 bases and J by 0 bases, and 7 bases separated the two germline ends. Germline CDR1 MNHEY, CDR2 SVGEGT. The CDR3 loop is CASSYRPMNTEAFF. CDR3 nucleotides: TGTGCCAGCAGTTACCGACCCATGAACACTGAAGCTTTCTTT.

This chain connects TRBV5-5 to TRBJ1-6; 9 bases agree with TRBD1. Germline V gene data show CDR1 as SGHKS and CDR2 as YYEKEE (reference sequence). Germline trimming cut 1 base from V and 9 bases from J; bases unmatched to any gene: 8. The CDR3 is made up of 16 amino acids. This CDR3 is CASSLLIGQGTSPLHF. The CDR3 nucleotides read TGTGCCAGCAGCTTGTTAATAGGACAGGGGACTTCACCCCTCCACTTT.

The CDR3 loop reads CATSAGQGWGNEQFF. For the CDR3, the DNA is TGTGCCACCAGTGCGGGACAGGGGTGGGGAAATGAGCAGTTCTTC. This rearrangement joins TRBV24-1 to TRBJ2-1, with TRBD1 matching 10 bases. Germline assignment: CDR1 KGHDR and CDR2 SFDVKD. The CDR3 loop spans 15 amino acids. V dropped 5 bases and J dropped 7; count of bases not matched to a gene: 7.

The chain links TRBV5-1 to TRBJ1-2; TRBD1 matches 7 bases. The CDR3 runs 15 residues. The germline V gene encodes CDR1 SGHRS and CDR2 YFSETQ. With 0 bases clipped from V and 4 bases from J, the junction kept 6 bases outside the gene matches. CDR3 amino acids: CASSLAETGIYGYTF. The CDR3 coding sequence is TGCGCCAGCAGCTTGGCGGAGACAGGGATCTATGGCTACACCTTC.

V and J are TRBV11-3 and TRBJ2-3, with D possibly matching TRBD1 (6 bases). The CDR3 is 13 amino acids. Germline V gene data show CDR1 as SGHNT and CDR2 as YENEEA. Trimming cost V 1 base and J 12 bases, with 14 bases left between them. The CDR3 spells CASSLGGGTDQYF. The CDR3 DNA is TGTGCCAGCAGCTTAGGAGGGGGTACAGATCAGTATTTT.

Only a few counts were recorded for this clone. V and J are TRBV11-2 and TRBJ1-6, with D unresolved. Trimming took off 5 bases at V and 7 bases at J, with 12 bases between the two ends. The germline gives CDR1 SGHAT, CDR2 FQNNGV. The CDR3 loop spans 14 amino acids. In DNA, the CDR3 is TGTGCCAGCAGCACAAATTCGCTCAATTCACCCCTCCACTTT. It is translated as CASSTNSLNSPLHF.

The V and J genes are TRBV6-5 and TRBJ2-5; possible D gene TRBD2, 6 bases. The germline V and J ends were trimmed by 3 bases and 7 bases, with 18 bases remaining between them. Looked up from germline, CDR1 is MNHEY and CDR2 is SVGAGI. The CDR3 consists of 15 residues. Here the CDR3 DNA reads TGTGCCAGCAGTTATGGCGAACTAGCTAAAGGGACCCAGTACTTC. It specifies CASSYGELAKGTQYF.

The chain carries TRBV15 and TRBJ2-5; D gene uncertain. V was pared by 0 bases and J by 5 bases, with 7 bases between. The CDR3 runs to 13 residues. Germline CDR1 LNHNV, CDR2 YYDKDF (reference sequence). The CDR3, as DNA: TGTGCCACCAGCAGAGATCTTTGGGAGACCCAGTACTTC. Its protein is CATSRDLWETQYF.

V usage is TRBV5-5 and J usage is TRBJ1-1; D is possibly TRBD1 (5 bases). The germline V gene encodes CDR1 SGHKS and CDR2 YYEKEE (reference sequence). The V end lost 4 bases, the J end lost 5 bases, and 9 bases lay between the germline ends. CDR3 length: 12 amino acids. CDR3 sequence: CASSVGPTEAFF. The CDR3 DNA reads TGTGCCAGCAGCGTGGGACCAACTGAAGCTTTCTTT.

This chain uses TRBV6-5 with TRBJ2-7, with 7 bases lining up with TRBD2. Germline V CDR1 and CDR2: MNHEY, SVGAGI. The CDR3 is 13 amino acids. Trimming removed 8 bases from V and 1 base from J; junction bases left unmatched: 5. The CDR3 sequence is CASGEGGSYEQYF. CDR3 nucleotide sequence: TGTGCCAGCGGGGAGGGTGGGTCCTACGAGCAGTACTTC.

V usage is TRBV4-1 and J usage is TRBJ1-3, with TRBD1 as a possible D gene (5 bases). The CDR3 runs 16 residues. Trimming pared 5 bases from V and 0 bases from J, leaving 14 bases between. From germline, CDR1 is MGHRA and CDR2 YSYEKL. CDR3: CASSTRTGPSGNTIYF. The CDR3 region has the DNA TGCGCCAGCAGCACTCGAACGGGGCCCTCTGGAAACACCATATATTTT.

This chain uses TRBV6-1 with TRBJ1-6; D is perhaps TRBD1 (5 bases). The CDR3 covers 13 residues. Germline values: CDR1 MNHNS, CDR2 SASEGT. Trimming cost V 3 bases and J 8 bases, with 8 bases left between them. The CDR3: CASSEGTHSPLHF. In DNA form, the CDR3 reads TGTGCCAGCAGTGAGGGGACCCATTCACCCCTCCACTTT.

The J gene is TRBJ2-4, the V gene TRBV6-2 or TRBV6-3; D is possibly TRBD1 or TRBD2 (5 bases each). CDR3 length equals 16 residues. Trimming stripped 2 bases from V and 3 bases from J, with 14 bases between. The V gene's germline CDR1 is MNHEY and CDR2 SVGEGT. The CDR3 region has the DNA TGTGCCAGCAGTTACGGGACCGAGGGAGACAAAAACATTCAGTACTTC. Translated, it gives CASSYGTEGDKNIQYF.

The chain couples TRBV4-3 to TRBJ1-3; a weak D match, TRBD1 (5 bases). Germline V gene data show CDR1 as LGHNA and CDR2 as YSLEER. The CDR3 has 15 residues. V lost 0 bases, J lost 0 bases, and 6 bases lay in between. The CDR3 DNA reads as TGCGCCAGCAGCCAAGACAGGGTCTCTGGAAACACCATATATTTT. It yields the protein CASSQDRVSGNTIYF.

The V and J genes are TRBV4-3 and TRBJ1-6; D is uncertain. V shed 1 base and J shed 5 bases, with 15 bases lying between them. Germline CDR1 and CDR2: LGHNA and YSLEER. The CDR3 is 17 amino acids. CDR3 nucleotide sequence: TGCGCCAGCAGCCAAGCCGCCTACGGCCAGAATAATTCACCCCTCCACTTT. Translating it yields CASSQAAYGQNNSPLHF.

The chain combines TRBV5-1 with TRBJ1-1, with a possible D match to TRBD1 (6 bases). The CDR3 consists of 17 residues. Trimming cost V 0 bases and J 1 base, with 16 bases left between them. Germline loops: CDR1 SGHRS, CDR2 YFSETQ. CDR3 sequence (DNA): TGCGCCAGCAGCTTGGGTTCAACAGGGAGGGCGAACACTGAAGCTTTCTTT. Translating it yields CASSLGSTGRANTEAFF.